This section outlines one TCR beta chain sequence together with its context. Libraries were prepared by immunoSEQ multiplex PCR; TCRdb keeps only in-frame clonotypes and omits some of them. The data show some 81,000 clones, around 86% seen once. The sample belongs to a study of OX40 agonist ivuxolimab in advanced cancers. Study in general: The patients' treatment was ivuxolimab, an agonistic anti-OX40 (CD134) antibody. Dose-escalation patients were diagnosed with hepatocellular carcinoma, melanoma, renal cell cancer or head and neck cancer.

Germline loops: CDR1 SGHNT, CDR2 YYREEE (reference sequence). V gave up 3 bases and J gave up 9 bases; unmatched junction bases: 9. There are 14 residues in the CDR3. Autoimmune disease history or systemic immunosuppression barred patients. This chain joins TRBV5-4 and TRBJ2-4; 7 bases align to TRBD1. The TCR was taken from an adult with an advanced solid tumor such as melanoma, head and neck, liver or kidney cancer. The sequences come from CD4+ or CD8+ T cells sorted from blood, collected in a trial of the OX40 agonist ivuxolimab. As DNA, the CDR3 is TGTGCCAGCAGCTCCCCAGGGGGATTGGGCATTCAGTACTTC. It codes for CASSSPGGLGIQYF. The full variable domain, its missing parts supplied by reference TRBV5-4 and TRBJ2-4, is ETGVTQSPTHLIKTRGQQVTLRCSSQSGHNTVSWYQQALGQGPQFIFQYYREEENGRGNFPPRFSGLQFPNYSSELNVNALELDDSALYLCASSSPGGLGIQYFGAGTRLSVL.